The clone carrying this T cell receptor (beta chain) was detected only a few times. V shed 3 bases, J shed 2 bases, and the junction held 20 bases outside the gene matches. This CDR3 region has 20 residues. Germline V CDR1 and CDR2: MDHEN, SYDVKM. The data were taken from a study of OX40 agonist ivuxolimab in advanced cancers. Data came from immunoSEQ multiplex PCR; TCRdb stores just in-frame clones and leaves some out. The data hold some 55,000 clones, with roughly 92% observed a single time. The sequences come from CD4+ or CD8+ T cells sorted from blood, collected in a trial of the OX40 agonist ivuxolimab. The chain has TRBV28 and TRBJ2-7, with 9 nucleotides matching TRBD2. This clonotype was sampled from an adult with an advanced solid tumor such as melanoma, head and neck, liver or kidney cancer. CDR3 sequence: CASSFLARQFLAGPTYEQYF. In DNA, the CDR3 is TGTGCCAGCAGTTTTTTAGCACGCCAATTTCTAGCGGGACCAACCTACGAGCAGTACTTC.